The 28 T cell receptor beta chains below all came from one sample that was sequenced in a study of control samples from healthy donors and cancer patients. The assay was immunoSEQ multiplex PCR, and TCRdb's table has in-frame clones only and misses some. The data show tens of thousands of clones, with 84% seen just once and more than 30% held by the top ten. Sequenced material: PBMCs. These receptors were taken from a man between 65 and 85 years old with lung cancer.

This clone was recorded a few times. The rearrangement uses TRBV18 and TRBJ2-3; no definite D call. V gave up 3 bases and J gave up 5 bases, with 18 bases separating them. Germline lookup yields CDR1 KGHSH and CDR2 LQKENI. CDR3 size: 16 residues. The CDR3 loop reads CASSPSVGYERDTQYF. CDR3 nucleotides: TGTGCCAGCTCACCGTCGGTGGGATACGAGAGAGATACGCAGTATTTT.

This rearrangement joins TRBV5-1 to TRBJ1-3; D remains ambiguous. The CDR3 is made up of 16 amino acids. Germline V gene sequence: CDR1 SGHRS, CDR2 YFSETQ. Trimming left V 0 bases short and J 4 bases short, with 14 bases between. The CDR3 here is CASSLGPLTLGNTIYF. CDR3 DNA sequence: TGCGCCAGCAGCTTGGGGCCGCTAACTCTGGGAAACACCATATATTTT.

The chain couples TRBV19 to TRBJ2-2; no firm D call. Per germline, CDR1 LNHDA and CDR2 SQIVND (reference sequence). The CDR3 extends over 12 amino acids. V lost 3 bases, J lost 8 bases, and 7 bases lay in between. The DNA for the CDR3 is TGTGCCAGTAGTATGGTGTTTGGGGAGCTGTTTTTT. This translates into CASSMVFGELFF.

The V call is TRBV10-2, the J call TRBJ2-7; 9 bases fit TRBD1. Germline CDR1 is WSHSY and CDR2 is SAAADI. CDR3 length equals 17 residues. V lost 1 base to trimming and J lost 4 bases; unmatched junction nucleotides: 11. The CDR3 DNA is TGCGCCAGCAGTGAGTATCGAGGACAGGGGAAGGCTTACGAGCAGTACTTC. Translating it yields CASSEYRGQGKAYEQYF.

In the case of this clone: Other DNA sequences in this specimen translate into the identical CDR3. The chain has TRBV5-1 and TRBJ2-3; TRBD2 agrees at 11 bases. In germline, CDR1 is SGHRS, CDR2 YFSETQ. After removal of 2 bases from V and 4 bases from J, the junction contained 6 bases not matched to a gene. CDR3 length: 16 residues. This CDR3 reads CASSLRTSGGSDTQYF. CDR3 nucleotide sequence: TGCGCCAGCAGCTTAAGAACTAGCGGGGGATCAGATACGCAGTATTTT. The variable domain in full, completed from reference TRBV5-1 and TRBJ2-3, reads KAGVTQTPRYLIKTRGQQVTLSCSPISGHRSVSWYQQTPGQGLQFLFEYFSETQRNKGNFPGRFSGRQFSNSRSEMNVSTLELGDSALYLCASSLRTSGGSDTQYFGPGTRLTVL.

CDR3 amino acids: CASIVTPQAAKNIQYF. CDR3 in DNA: TGTGCCAGCATCGTTACACCACAGGCAGCCAAAAACATTCAGTACTTC. V usage is TRBV7-2 and J usage is TRBJ2-4, with D perhaps matching TRBD1 (5 bases). Trimming left V 7 bases short and J 0 bases short, with 16 bases between. CDR1 is SGHTA, CDR2 FQGNSA, per germline. This CDR3 is 16 amino acids long.

The genes are TRBV6-4 and TRBJ2-1; TRBD2 matches at 10 bases. V trimming: 2 bases; J trimming: 3 bases; junction bases outside the gene matches: 4. The CDR3 runs 16 residues. CDR1 MRHNA and CDR2 SNTAGT come from the germline V gene. CDR3 amino acids: CASSDQLAGDYNEQFF. The DNA of the CDR3 is TGTGCCAGCAGTGACCAGCTAGCGGGGGACTACAATGAGCAGTTCTTC.

The chain employs TRBV7-9 and TRBJ2-3; perhaps TRBD2 as D (6 bases). Germline CDR1 and CDR2: SEHNR and FQNEAQ (reference sequence). V was shortened by 3 bases and J by 1 base, with 8 bases between the two germline ends. There are 14 residues in the CDR3. The CDR3, as DNA: TGTGCCAGCAGCTTCGGCGGGGGCACAGATACGCAGTATTTT. Translating gives CASSFGGGTDTQYF.

The rearrangement joins TRBV6-2 or TRBV6-3 to TRBJ2-1; 7 nucleotides align to TRBD2. There are 17 residues in the CDR3. V dropped 2 bases and J dropped 0; count of bases not matched to a gene: 7. Looked up from germline, CDR1 is MNHEY and CDR2 is SVGEGT. The CDR3 region is CASSYERGRSSYNEQFF. CDR3 nucleotide sequence: TGTGCCAGCAGTTACGAGCGGGGCCGGAGCTCCTACAATGAGCAGTTCTTC.

The V and J genes are TRBV6-5 and TRBJ2-4; the D is unclear. V lost 4 bases to trimming and J lost 0 bases, with 1 base between them. The CDR3 is 12 amino acids. Germline V gives CDR1 MNHEY, CDR2 SVGAGI. CDR3 sequence (DNA): TGTGCCAGCAGTTTAGCCAAAAACATTCAGTACTTC. Protein product: CASSLAKNIQYF.

This rearrangement joins TRBV18 to TRBJ1-2; 8 bases line up with TRBD1. The germline V gene has CDR1 KGHSH and CDR2 LQKENI. The CDR3 spans 17 residues. The V segment lost 3 bases and the J segment 4 bases; nucleotides outside the gene matches: 13. The CDR3 protein is CASSPGQGGAGSYGYTF. The CDR3 DNA sequence: TGTGCCAGCTCACCCGGACAGGGAGGAGCGGGAAGCTATGGCTACACCTTC.

The J gene is TRBJ2-3, the V gene TRBV24-1; D call uncertain. This CDR3 contains 14 residues. The V end lost 0 bases, the J end lost 8 bases, and 11 bases lay between the germline ends. Germline V CDR1 and CDR2: KGHDR, SFDVKD. CDR3 protein: CATSDLLRPGTQYF. The CDR3 nucleotides are TGTGCCACCAGTGATTTGCTTCGTCCCGGTACGCAGTATTTT.

The genes are TRBV9 and TRBJ2-5; D is perhaps TRBD2 (6 bases). Germline V gives CDR1 SGDLS, CDR2 YYNGEE. V lost 3 bases to trimming and J lost 4 bases, with 25 bases between them. This CDR3 region has 18 residues. In DNA, the CDR3 is TGTGCCAGCAGCGCCACAATGACGGGGGATAATTGGGGAGAGACCCAGTACTTC. Translating it yields CASSATMTGDNWGETQYF.

The V call is TRBV6-2 or TRBV6-3, the J call TRBJ2-3, with 8 bases identical to TRBD2. This CDR3 is built from 15 residues. CDR1 and CDR2 from the germline V gene are MNHEY and SVGEGT. V lost 2 bases, J lost 1 base, and 2 bases stayed unmatched. In nucleotides, the CDR3 is TGTGCCAGCAGTTACAAGGGACTAGGCACAGATACGCAGTATTTT. This sequence encodes CASSYKGLGTDTQYF.

The J gene is TRBJ1-4, the V gene TRBV3-1 (or the pseudogene TRBV3-2); 9 bases map to TRBD1. J was trimmed by 5 bases and V by 5 bases; bases with no gene match: 6. Germline CDR1 and CDR2: LGHDT and YNNKEL (reference sequence). This CDR3 is built from 15 residues. The CDR3 sequence: CASSRIGTGNEKLFF. The CDR3 nucleotides are TGTGCCAGCAGCAGAATAGGGACAGGGAATGAAAAACTGTTTTTT.

The J gene is TRBJ1-2, the V gene TRBV30, with D perhaps TRBD1 (5 bases). Germline V lookup: CDR1 GTSNPN, CDR2 SVGIG (reference sequence). The CDR3 covers 16 residues. The germline V and J ends were trimmed by 5 bases and 2 bases, with 21 bases remaining between them. The CDR3 is CAWSPGAGRQNYGYTF. The CDR3, as DNA: TGTGCCTGGTCCCCCGGTGCAGGGCGACAGAACTATGGCTACACCTTC. Drawing the rest from reference TRBV30 and TRBJ1-2, the complete variable domain is SQTIHQWPATLVQPVGSPLSLECTVEGTSNPNLYWYRQAAGRGLQLLFYSVGIGQISSEVPQNLSASRPQDRQFILSSKKLLLSDSGFYLCAWSPGAGRQNYGYTFGSGTRLTVV.

The chain combines TRBV5-1 with TRBJ2-3; D possibly uses TRBD1 or TRBD2 (6 bases each). Germline V gene lookup returns CDR1 SGHRS and CDR2 YFSETQ. Trimming shortened V by 0 bases and J by 1 base, and 9 bases separated the two germline ends. The CDR3 length is 15 residues. CDR3 sequence (DNA): TGCGCCAGCAGCTTGGTGGAGGGGGGCACAGATACGCAGTATTTT. Its translation is CASSLVEGGTDTQYF.

The genes are TRBV7-9 and TRBJ2-7, with 9 bases lining up with TRBD1. CDR1 and CDR2 (germline): SEHNR, FQNEAQ (reference sequence). The CDR3 is 15 amino acids. J gave up 1 base and V 4 bases, and 5 bases lay outside the gene matches. The chain's CDR3 is CASSSGTGRSYEQYF. In nucleotides, the CDR3 is TGTGCCAGCAGCTCCGGGACAGGGCGATCCTACGAGCAGTACTTC.

On this clone: The sample contains more than one DNA sequence encoding this CDR3. The chain combines TRBV7-2 with TRBJ2-2, with 9 bases aligning to TRBD1. Trimming at V came to 5 bases and at J to 0 bases, leaving 1 base not matched to a gene. The germline V gene encodes CDR1 SGHTA and CDR2 FQGNSA. The CDR3 length is 15 residues. The CDR3 spells CASSRDRANTGELFF. The CDR3 DNA sequence: TGTGCCAGCAGCCGGGACAGGGCGAACACCGGGGAGCTGTTTTTT. Supplemented by reference TRBV7-2 and TRBJ2-2, the full variable domain reads GAGVSQSPSNKVTEKGKDVELRCDPISGHTALYWYRQSLGQGLEFLIYFQGNSAPDKSGLPSDRFSAERTGGSVSTLTIQRTQQEDSAVYLCASSRDRANTGELFFGEGSRLTVL.

The chain combines TRBV6-5 with TRBJ1-2; perhaps TRBD1 as D (6 bases). With 6 bases removed from V and 3 bases from J, the gap between germline ends came to 17 bases. Per germline, CDR1 MNHEY and CDR2 SVGAGI. The CDR3 is made up of 15 amino acids. CDR3 region: CASSRAGGQDYGYTF. CDR3 sequence (DNA): TGTGCCAGCAGCCGCGCGGGGGGACAAGACTATGGCTACACCTTC.

The genes are TRBV20-1 and TRBJ2-1; no firm D call. The CDR3 loop spans 10 amino acids. In germline, CDR1 is DFQATT, CDR2 SNEGSKA (reference sequence). With 6 bases removed from V and 9 bases from J, the gap between germline ends came to 9 bases. CDR3 DNA sequence: TGCAGTGCCCTCAGGAGTGAGCAGTTCTTC. Its translation is CSALRSEQFF.

The rearrangement uses TRBV30 and TRBJ1-1; D may be TRBD1 (5 bases). Germline loops: CDR1 GTSNPN, CDR2 SVGIG (reference sequence). Trimming took off 2 bases at V and 0 bases at J, with 16 bases between the two ends. The CDR3 contains 16 residues. The CDR3 DNA reads TGTGCCTGGAGTCCAAGCCGGACAAGCATGAACACTGAAGCTTTCTTT. It yields the protein CAWSPSRTSMNTEAFF.

This chain links TRBV3-1 (or the pseudogene TRBV3-2) with TRBJ2-3; TRBD2 agrees at 10 bases. The CDR3 contains 19 residues. V was clipped by 0 bases and J by 0 bases; unmatched bases: 9. Germline V lookup: CDR1 LGHDT, CDR2 YNNKEL (reference sequence). The CDR3 sequence: CASSQDWLAGAPSTDTQYF. DNA for the CDR3: TGTGCCAGCAGCCAAGACTGGCTAGCGGGGGCCCCTAGCACAGATACGCAGTATTTT.

The chain links TRBV20-1 to TRBJ2-3; 13 positions agree with TRBD2. Germline V gene sequence: CDR1 DFQATT, CDR2 SNEGSKA (reference sequence). Germline trimming cut 3 bases from V and 5 bases from J; bases unmatched to any gene: 2. The CDR3 extends over 14 amino acids. DNA for the CDR3: TGCAGTGCTAGTCGGACTAGCGGGGGAGATACGCAGTATTTT. Amino acids: CSASRTSGGDTQYF.

J is TRBJ2-7 and V is TRBV11-2; D not certain. Germline assignment: CDR1 SGHAT and CDR2 FQNNGV. Trimming stripped 5 bases from V and 4 bases from J, with 9 bases between. The CDR3 spans 12 residues. CDR3 sequence reads: CASSPPGYEQYF. The DNA of the CDR3 is TGTGCCAGCAGCCCCCCCGGGTACGAGCAGTACTTC.

The chain has TRBV9 and TRBJ1-3; D may be TRBD1 (5 bases). Per germline, CDR1 SGDLS and CDR2 YYNGEE. The CDR3 is 17 amino acids. Trimming cost V 1 base and J 2 bases, with 16 bases left between them. The chain's CDR3 is CASSVSGPWDPGNTIYF. The CDR3 region has the DNA TGTGCCAGCAGCGTAAGCGGACCCTGGGACCCTGGAAACACCATATATTTT.

Turning to this clone: Other DNA sequences from this sample encode an identical CDR3 as well. This chain connects TRBV28 to TRBJ1-1; 7 bases line up with TRBD1. The CDR3 length is 11 residues. V lost 6 bases, J lost 8 bases, and 3 bases stayed unmatched. The germline V gene encodes CDR1 MDHEN and CDR2 SYDVKM. The chain's CDR3 is CASRLTGEAFF. DNA for the CDR3: TGTGCCAGCAGACTGACAGGGGAAGCTTTCTTT.

This clone appeared a few times. The chain couples TRBV18 to TRBJ2-7; D is possibly TRBD1 or TRBD2 (6 bases each). V lost 6 bases, J lost 6 bases, and 15 bases lay in between. CDR3 length equals 13 residues. Germline CDR1 and CDR2: KGHSH and LQKENI. The CDR3 sequence is CASSPGAGGEQYF. For the CDR3, the DNA is TGTGCCAGCTCTCCGGGGGCGGGCGGCGAGCAGTACTTC.